The entry below describes one TCR beta chain. The data originate from a study of OX40 agonist ivuxolimab in advanced cancers. About the study: Dose-escalation patients suffered from hepatocellular carcinoma, melanoma, renal cell or head and neck cancer.

The CDR3 contains 14 residues. The trim removed 2 bases at V and 6 bases at J, leaving 3 bases unmatched. Germline V CDR1 and CDR2: SNHLY, FYNNEI. TCRdb's table, derived via immunoSEQ multiplex PCR, lists solely in-frame clones and lacks some. The sample has fewer than 90,000 clones, roughly 85% seen once. Material: CD4+ or CD8+ T cells sorted from blood, obtained in a trial of the OX40 agonist ivuxolimab. The TCR sequence derives from an adult with an advanced solid tumor such as melanoma, head and neck, liver or kidney cancer. The chain links TRBV2 to TRBJ2-7; 11 bases line up with TRBD1. CDR3: CASSETGTGGEQYF. CDR3 nucleotide sequence: TGTGCCAGCAGTGAAACAGGGACAGGGGGCGAGCAGTACTTC.